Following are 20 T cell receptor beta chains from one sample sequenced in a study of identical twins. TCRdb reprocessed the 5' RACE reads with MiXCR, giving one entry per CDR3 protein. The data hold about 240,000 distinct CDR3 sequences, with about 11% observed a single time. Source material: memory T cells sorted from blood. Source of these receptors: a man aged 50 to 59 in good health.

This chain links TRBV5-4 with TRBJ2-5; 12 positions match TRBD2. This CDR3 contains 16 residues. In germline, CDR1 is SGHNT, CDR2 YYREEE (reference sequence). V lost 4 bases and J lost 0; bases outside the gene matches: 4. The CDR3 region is CASSPGLAGNQETQYF. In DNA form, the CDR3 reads TGTGCCAGCAGCCCTGGACTAGCGGGGAACCAAGAGACCCAGTACTTC.

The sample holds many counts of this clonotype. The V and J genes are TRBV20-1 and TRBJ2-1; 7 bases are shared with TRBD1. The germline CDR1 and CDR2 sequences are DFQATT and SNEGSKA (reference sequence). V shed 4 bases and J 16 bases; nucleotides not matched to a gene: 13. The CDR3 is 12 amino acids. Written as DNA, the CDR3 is TGCAGTGCTATAAGAGGGGGCGCAGTCGGTTTCTTC. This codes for CSAIRGGAVGFF.

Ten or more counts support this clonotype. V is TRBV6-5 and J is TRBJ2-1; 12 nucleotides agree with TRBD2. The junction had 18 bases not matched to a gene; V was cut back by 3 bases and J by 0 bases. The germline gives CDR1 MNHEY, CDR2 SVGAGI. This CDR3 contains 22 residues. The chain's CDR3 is CASSYPDGITTSGSSSYNEQFF. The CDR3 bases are TGTGCCAGCAGTTATCCGGACGGGATTACGACTAGCGGGAGTAGCTCCTACAATGAGCAGTTCTTC.

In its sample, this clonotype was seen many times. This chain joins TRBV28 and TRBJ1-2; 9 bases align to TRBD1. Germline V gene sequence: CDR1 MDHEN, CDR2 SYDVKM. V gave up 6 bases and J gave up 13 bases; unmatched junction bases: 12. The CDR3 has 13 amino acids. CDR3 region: CASRNRGRNGPTF. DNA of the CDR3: TGTGCCAGCAGAAACAGGGGGCGGAATGGTCCCACCTTC.

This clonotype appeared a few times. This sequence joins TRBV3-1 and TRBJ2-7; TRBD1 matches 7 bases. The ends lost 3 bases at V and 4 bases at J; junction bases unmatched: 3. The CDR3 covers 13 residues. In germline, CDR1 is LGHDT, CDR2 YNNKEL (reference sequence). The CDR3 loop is CASSHLQGYEQYF. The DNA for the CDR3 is TGTGCCAGCAGCCACCTACAGGGGTACGAGCAGTACTTC.

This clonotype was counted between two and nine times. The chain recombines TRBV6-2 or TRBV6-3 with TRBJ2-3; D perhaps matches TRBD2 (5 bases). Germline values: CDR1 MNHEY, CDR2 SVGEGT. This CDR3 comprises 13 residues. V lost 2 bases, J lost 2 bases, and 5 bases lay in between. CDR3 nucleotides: TGTGCCAGCAGTTACGACTACACAGATACGCAGTATTTT. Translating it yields CASSYDYTDTQYF.

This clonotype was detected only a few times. DNA for the CDR3: TGTGCCAGTAGTATTGGGACTAGCAGGGCCCATGAGCAGTTCTTC. Its protein product is CASSIGTSRAHEQFF. The chain has TRBV19 and TRBJ2-1, with 9 nucleotides matching TRBD2. The CDR3 has 15 amino acids. Trimming removed 3 bases from V and 8 bases from J; junction bases left unmatched: 8. CDR1 is LNHDA and CDR2 is SQIVND in the germline V gene (reference sequence).

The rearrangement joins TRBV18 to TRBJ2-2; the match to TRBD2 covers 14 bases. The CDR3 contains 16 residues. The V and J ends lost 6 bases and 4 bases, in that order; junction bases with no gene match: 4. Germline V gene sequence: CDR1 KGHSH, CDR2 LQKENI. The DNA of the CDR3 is TGTGCCAGCTCCCGGGGACTAGCGGGAGTCACCGGGGAGCTGTTTTTT. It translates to CASSRGLAGVTGELFF.

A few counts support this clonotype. Here the CDR3 reads CASSSGGEVGETQYF. CDR3 sequence (DNA): TGTGCCAGCAGCTCCGGGGGAGAGGTTGGAGAGACCCAGTACTTC. This chain links TRBV5-6 with TRBJ2-5; D is possibly TRBD2 (6 bases). Germline values: CDR1 SGHDT, CDR2 YYEEEE. The CDR3 has 15 residues. V gave up 3 bases and J gave up 4 bases, with 16 bases separating them.

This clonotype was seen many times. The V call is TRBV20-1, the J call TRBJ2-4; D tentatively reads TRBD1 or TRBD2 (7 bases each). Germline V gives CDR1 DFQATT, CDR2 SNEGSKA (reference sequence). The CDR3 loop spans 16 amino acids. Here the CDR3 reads CSPARGAGVGGNIQYF. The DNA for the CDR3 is TGCAGCCCCGCCAGGGGGGCCGGAGTCGGGGGGAACATTCAGTACTTC.

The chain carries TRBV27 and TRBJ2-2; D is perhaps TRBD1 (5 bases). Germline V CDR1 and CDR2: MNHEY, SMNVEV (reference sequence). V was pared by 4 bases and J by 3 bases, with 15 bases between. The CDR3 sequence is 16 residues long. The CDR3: CASSSLGQGYTGELFF. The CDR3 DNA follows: TGTGCCAGCAGTTCATTGGGGCAGGGATACACCGGGGAGCTGTTTTTT.

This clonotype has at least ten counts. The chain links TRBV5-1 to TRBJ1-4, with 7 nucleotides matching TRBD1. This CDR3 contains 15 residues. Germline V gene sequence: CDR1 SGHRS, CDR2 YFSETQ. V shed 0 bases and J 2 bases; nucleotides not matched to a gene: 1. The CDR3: CASSLGGQTNEKLFF. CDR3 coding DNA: TGCGCCAGCAGCTTGGGGGGACAGACTAATGAAAAACTGTTTTTT.

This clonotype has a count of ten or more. CDR3 sequence reads: CASSSSPATGGRETQYF. CDR3 DNA: TGCGCCAGCAGCTCATCTCCTGCGACAGGCGGAAGGGAGACCCAGTACTTC. V and J are TRBV5-1 and TRBJ2-5; possible D gene TRBD1, 6 bases. Germline V CDR1 and CDR2: SGHRS, YFSETQ. Trimming pared 3 bases from V and 5 bases from J, leaving 23 bases between. The CDR3 totals 17 residues.

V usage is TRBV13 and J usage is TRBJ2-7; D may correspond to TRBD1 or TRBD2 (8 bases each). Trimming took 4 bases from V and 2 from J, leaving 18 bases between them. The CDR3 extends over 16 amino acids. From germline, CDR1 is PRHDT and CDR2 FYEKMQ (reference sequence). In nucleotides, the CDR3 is TGTGCCAGCAGCTCATTAGGACAGGGACTAGCCTACGAGCAGTACTTC. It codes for CASSSLGQGLAYEQYF.

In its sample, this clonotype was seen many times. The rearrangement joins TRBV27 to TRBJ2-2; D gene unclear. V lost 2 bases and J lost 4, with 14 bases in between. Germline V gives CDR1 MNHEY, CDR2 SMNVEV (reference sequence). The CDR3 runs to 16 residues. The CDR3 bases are TGTGCCAGCAGTTTAGGGTCGGGTGTGAGCACCGGGGAGCTGTTTTTT. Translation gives CASSLGSGVSTGELFF.

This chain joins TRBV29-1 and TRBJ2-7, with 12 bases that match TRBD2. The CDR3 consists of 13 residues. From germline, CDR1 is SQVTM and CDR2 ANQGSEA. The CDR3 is CSVGLAGYYEQYF. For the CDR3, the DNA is TGCAGTGTAGGACTAGCGGGATACTACGAGCAGTACTTC.

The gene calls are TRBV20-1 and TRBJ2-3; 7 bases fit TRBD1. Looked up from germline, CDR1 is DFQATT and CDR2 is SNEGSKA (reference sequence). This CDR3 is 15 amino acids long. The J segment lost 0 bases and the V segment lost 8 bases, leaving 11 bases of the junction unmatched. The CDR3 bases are TGCAGTTCAACCGGGACAGCCTATAGCACAGATACGCAGTATTTT. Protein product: CSSTGTAYSTDTQYF.

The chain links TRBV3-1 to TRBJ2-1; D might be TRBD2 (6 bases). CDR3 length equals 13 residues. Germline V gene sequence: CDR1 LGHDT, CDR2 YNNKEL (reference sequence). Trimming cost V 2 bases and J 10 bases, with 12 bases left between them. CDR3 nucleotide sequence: TGTGCCAGCAGCCAATCTAGCGTTGGCGAGCAGTTCTTC. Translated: CASSQSSVGEQFF.

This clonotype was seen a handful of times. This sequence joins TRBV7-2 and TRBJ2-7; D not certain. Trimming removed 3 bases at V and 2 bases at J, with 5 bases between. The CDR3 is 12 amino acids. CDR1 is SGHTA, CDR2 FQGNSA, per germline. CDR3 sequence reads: CASSFDPYEQYF. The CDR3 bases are TGTGCCAGCAGCTTTGACCCCTACGAGCAGTACTTC.

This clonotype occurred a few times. The CDR3 DNA is TGTGCCAGCAGTGAAGGGCCCCCCTACGAGCAGTACTTC. Residues: CASSEGPPYEQYF. The rearrangement uses TRBV6-1 and TRBJ2-7; D uncertain. V was pared by 1 base and J by 2 bases, with 6 bases between. The CDR3 contains 13 residues. CDR1 and CDR2 (germline): MNHNS, SASEGT.